Shown below are 13 T cell receptor beta chains from a single sample sequenced in a study of T cells in Graves' hyperthyroidism and ophthalmopathy. What was amplified from RNA transcripts were TCR beta CDR3 regions. HTBI primers drove first-round RT-PCR of the TCR CDR3. TCRdb itself ran the multiplex PCR reads through MiXCR, one entry per CDR3 protein. This table holds 480,000 or so distinct CDR3 sequences, roughly 14% found once. Input material: blood. The receptor set was obtained from a woman younger than 35 with Graves' hyperthyroidism.

The rearrangement uses TRBV7-8 and TRBJ2-5, with 10 bases lining up with TRBD2. The CDR3 spans 17 residues. Per the germline V gene, CDR1 is SGHVS and CDR2 is FQNEAQ. V was clipped by 3 bases and J by 5 bases; unmatched bases: 12. The CDR3 DNA is TGTGCCAGCAGCTTGGCCTATCTAGCGGGAGTTCGGGAGACCCAGTACTTC. Translated, it gives CASSLAYLAGVRETQYF.

This chain links TRBV5-1 with TRBJ1-5; perhaps TRBD1 as D (6 bases). V gave up 1 base and J gave up 5 bases, with 10 bases separating them. Germline assignment: CDR1 SGHRS and CDR2 YFSETQ. This CDR3 is 14 amino acids long. CDR3 residues: CASSLIGGDQPQHF. CDR3 sequence (DNA): TGCGCCAGCAGCTTGATAGGGGGTGATCAGCCCCAGCATTTT.

V usage is TRBV4-1 and J usage is TRBJ1-2, with no clear D. The germline V gene encodes CDR1 MGHRA and CDR2 YSYEKL. The CDR3 has 12 residues. Trimming left V 3 bases short and J 13 bases short, with 15 bases between. The CDR3 DNA follows: TGCGCCAGCAGCCATCCAGAGGAGGACGGCACCTTC. Its protein is CASSHPEEDGTF.

V is TRBV10-1 and J is TRBJ2-3; D possibly corresponds to TRBD2 (6 bases). Germline values: CDR1 WNHNN, CDR2 SYGVQD (reference sequence). V lost 3 bases and J lost 5, with 12 bases in between. The CDR3 length is 14 residues. The CDR3 protein is CASSDLAQEDTQYF. DNA for the CDR3: TGCGCCAGCAGTGACCTAGCGCAGGAAGATACGCAGTATTTT.

The V and J genes are TRBV28 and TRBJ2-2; 7 bases match TRBD1. This CDR3 region has 16 residues. Germline CDR1 reads MDHEN; CDR2 reads SYDVKM. With 5 bases clipped from V and 5 bases from J, the junction kept 11 bases outside the gene matches. CDR3 bases: TGTGCCAGCAGTCCTAACCGACAGGGTAAAACCGGGGAGCTGTTTTTT. Amino acid sequence: CASSPNRQGKTGELFF. The whole variable domain, filled in from reference TRBV28 and TRBJ2-2, reads DVKVTQSSRYLVKRTGEKVFLECVQDMDHENMFWYRQDPGLGLRLIYFSYDVKMKEKGDIPEGYSVSREKKERFSLILESASTNQTSMYLCASSPNRQGKTGELFFGEGSRLTVL.

This clonotype has only a few counts. Written as DNA, the CDR3 is TGCAGCGTTGAAGGTCTAGCGGTTGAGACGCAGTATTTT. Protein sequence: CSVEGLAVETQYF. V usage is TRBV29-1 and J usage is TRBJ2-3, with TRBD2 matching over 7 bases. The germline V gene encodes CDR1 SQVTM and CDR2 ANQGSEA. The CDR3 has 13 residues. J lost 9 bases, V lost 1 base, and 7 bases had no gene match.

This clonotype came up many times. The chain joins TRBV7-2 to TRBJ2-7; D might be TRBD2 (5 bases). The CDR3 has 14 residues. CDR1 and CDR2 from the germline V gene are SGHTA and FQGNSA. Trimming took 5 bases from V and 0 from J, leaving 11 bases between them. CDR3 DNA sequence: TGTGCCAGCAGCCCGATGGGGAGCTCCTACGAGCAGTACGTC. Amino acids: CASSPMGSSYEQYV.

This clonotype has just a few counts. CDR3 in DNA: TGCGCCAGCAGCCGGGACCGGTGGACTGAAGCTTTCTTT. Its protein is CASSRDRWTEAFF. This sequence joins TRBV4-1 and TRBJ1-1, with D possibly being TRBD1 (5 bases). The CDR3 is 13 residues long. Germline CDR1 reads MGHRA; CDR2 reads YSYEKL. V was clipped by 4 bases and J by 5 bases, with 11 bases between them.

This clonotype was observed at least ten times. This chain uses TRBV30 with TRBJ2-1, with 8 bases that match TRBD2. This CDR3 has 14 residues. Germline-derived CDR1 and CDR2 are GTSNPN and SVGIG (reference sequence). With 4 bases clipped from V and 2 bases from J, the junction kept 4 bases outside the gene matches. Written as DNA, the CDR3 is TGTGCCTGGATGCCGGGACTAGCCTACAATGAGCAGTTCTTC. It encodes CAWMPGLAYNEQFF.

The chain combines TRBV24-1 with TRBJ1-5, with TRBD1 as a possible D gene (5 bases). The CDR3 consists of 14 residues. Trimming removed 4 bases at V and 3 bases at J, with 9 bases between. Germline-derived CDR1 and CDR2 are KGHDR and SFDVKD. CDR3 loop: CATSESGTNQPQHF. CDR3 in DNA: TGTGCCACCAGTGAGTCCGGGACCAATCAGCCCCAGCATTTT.

CDR3 DNA sequence: TGCAGTGCTAGGGGCGGCAACTCCTACAATGAGCAGTTCTTC. Translated: CSARGGNSYNEQFF. This chain links TRBV20-1 with TRBJ2-1, with unresolved D. The CDR3 loop spans 14 amino acids. CDR1 and CDR2 (germline): DFQATT, SNEGSKA (reference sequence). Trimming cost V 3 bases and J 0 bases, with 9 bases left between them.

In its sample, this clonotype was seen many times. The chain recombines TRBV29-1 with TRBJ2-5; D remains unclear. This CDR3 contains 13 residues. CDR1 SQVTM and CDR2 ANQGSEA come from the germline V gene. Trimming removed 6 bases at V and 5 bases at J, with 16 bases between. CDR3: CSVGTGSTETQYF. As DNA, the CDR3 is TGCAGCGTCGGAACTGGCTCAACGGAGACCCAGTACTTC.

A few counts support this clonotype. A much larger clone is a single base away; this may be a read error. The rearrangement links TRBV6-2 or TRBV6-3 to TRBJ1-5; D gene uncertain. This CDR3 comprises 14 residues. Looked up from germline, CDR1 is MNHEY and CDR2 is SVGEGT. CDR3 in amino acids: CASSVSGSNQPRHF. CDR3 coding DNA: TGTGCCAGCAGCGTCAGTGGGAGCAATCAGCCCCGGCATTTT.